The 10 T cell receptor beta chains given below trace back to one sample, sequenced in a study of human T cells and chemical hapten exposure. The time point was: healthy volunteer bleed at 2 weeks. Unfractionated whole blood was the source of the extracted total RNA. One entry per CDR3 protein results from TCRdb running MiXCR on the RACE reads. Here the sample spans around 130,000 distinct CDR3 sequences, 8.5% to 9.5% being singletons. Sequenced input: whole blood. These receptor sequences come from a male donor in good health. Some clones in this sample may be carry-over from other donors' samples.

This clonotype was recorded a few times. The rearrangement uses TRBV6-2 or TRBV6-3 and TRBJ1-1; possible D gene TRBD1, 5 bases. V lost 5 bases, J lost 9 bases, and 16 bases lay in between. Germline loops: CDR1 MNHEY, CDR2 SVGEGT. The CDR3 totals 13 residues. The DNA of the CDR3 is TGTGCCAGCAGTCTCGGGACCATAGATAAAGCTTTCTTT. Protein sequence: CASSLGTIDKAFF.

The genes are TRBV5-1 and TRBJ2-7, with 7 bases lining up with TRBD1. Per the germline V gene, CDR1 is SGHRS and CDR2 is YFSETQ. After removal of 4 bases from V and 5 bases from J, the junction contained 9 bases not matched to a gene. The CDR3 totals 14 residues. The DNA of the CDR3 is TGCGCCAGCAGCCCCGAAGACAGGGCCGACGAGCAGTACTTC. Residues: CASSPEDRADEQYF.

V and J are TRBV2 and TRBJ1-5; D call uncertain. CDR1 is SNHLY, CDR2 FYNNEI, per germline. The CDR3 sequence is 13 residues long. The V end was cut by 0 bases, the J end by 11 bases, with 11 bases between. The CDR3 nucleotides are TGTGCCAGCAGTGAAGCGCGCCTGGGCGCCCAGCATTTT. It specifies CASSEARLGAQHF. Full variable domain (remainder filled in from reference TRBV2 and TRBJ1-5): EPEVTQTPSHQVTQMGQEVILRCVPISNHLYFYWYRQILGQKVEFLVSFYNNEISEKSEIFDDQFSVERPDGSNFTLKIRSTKLEDSAMYFCASSEARLGAQHFGDGTRLSIL.

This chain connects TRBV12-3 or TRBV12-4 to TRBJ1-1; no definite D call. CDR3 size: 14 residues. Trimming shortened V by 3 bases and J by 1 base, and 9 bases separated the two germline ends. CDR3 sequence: CASSFQWTNTEAFF. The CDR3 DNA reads TGTGCCAGCAGTTTCCAGTGGACGAACACTGAAGCTTTCTTT.

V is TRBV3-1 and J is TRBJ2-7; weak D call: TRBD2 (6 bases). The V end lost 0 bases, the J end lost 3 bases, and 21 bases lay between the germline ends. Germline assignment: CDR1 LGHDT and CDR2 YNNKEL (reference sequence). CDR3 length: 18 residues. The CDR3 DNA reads TGTGCCAGCAGCCAAGAAGCTAGGGGAATAGGACTAAGCTACGAGCAGTACTTC. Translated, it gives CASSQEARGIGLSYEQYF.

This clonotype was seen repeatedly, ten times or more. The CDR3 nucleotides are TGTGCCAGCAGTGCCCGCGGGGGTCCCTACAATGAGCAGTTCTTC. Translation: CASSARGGPYNEQFF. The chain has TRBV6-1 and TRBJ2-1; TRBD2 aligns across 7 bases. Looked up from germline, CDR1 is MNHNS and CDR2 is SASEGT. The CDR3 runs to 15 residues. Trimming took 4 bases from V and 2 from J; bases not matched to a gene: 5.

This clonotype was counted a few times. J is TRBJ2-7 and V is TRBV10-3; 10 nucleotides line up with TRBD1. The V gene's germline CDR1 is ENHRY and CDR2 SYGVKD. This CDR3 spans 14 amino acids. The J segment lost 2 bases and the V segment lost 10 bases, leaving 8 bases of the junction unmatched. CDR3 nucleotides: TGTGCCACTGATGGACAGGGGGAAACCTACGAGCAGTACTTC. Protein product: CATDGQGETYEQYF.

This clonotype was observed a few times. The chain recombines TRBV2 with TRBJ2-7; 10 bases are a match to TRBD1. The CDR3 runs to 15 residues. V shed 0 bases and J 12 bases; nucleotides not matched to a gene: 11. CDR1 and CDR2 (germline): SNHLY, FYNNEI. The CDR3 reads CASSEAPTGQGSLYF. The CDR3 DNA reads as TGTGCCAGCAGTGAAGCACCGACGGGACAGGGGTCTTTGTACTTC.

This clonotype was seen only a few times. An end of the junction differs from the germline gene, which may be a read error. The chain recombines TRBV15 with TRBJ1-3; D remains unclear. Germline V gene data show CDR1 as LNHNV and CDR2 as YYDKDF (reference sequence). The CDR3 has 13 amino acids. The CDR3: CRPVLNSGNTIYF. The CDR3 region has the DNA TGCCGACCGGTCCTAAACTCTGGAAACACCATATATTTT.

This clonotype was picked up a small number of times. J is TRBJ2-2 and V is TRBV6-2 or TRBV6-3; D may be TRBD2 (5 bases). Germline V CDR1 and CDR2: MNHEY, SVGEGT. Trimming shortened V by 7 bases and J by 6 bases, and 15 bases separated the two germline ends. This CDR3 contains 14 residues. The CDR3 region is CASNPGVASGELFF. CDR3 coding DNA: TGTGCCAGCAACCCCGGGGTAGCCTCCGGGGAGCTGTTTTTT.